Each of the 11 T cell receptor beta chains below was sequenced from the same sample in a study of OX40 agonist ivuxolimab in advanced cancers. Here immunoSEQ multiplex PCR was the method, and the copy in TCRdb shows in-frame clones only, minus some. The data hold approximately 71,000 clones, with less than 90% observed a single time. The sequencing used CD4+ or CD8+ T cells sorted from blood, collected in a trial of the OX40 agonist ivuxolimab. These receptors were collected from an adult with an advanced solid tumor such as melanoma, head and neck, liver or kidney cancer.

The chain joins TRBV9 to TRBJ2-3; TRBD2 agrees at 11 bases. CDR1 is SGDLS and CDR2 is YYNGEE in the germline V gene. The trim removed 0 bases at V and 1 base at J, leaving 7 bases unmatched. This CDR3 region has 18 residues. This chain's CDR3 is CASSVGSGGASGTDTQYF. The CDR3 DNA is TGTGCCAGCAGCGTAGGTAGCGGGGGGGCCTCAGGCACAGATACGCAGTATTTT.

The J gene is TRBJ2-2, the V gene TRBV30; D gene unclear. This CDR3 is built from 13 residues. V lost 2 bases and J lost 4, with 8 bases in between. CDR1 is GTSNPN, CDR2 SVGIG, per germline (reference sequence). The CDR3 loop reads CAWSPGFTGELFF. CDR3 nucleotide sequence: TGTGCCTGGAGTCCCGGTTTCACCGGGGAGCTGTTTTTT. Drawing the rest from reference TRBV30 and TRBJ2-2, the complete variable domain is SQTIHQWPATLVQPVGSPLSLECTVEGTSNPNLYWYRQAAGRGLQLLFYSVGIGQISSEVPQNLSASRPQDRQFILSSKKLLLSDSGFYLCAWSPGFTGELFFGEGSRLTVL.

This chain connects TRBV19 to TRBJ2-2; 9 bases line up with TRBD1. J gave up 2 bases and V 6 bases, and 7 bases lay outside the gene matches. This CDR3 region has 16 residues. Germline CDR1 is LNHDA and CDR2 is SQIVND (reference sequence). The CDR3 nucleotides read TGTGCCAGTAGGGCCCGACAGGGGGATAACACCGGGGAGCTGTTTTTT. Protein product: CASRARQGDNTGELFF.

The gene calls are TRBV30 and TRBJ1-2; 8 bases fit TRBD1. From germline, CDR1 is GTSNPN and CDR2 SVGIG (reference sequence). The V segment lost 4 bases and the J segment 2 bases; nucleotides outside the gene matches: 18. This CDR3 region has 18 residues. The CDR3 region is CAWIRGRTRQGRNYGYTF. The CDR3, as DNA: TGTGCCTGGATACGGGGTAGGACTCGACAGGGGCGCAACTATGGCTACACCTTC. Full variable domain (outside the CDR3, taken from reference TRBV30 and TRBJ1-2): SQTIHQWPATLVQPVGSPLSLECTVEGTSNPNLYWYRQAAGRGLQLLFYSVGIGQISSEVPQNLSASRPQDRQFILSSKKLLLSDSGFYLCAWIRGRTRQGRNYGYTFGSGTRLTVV.

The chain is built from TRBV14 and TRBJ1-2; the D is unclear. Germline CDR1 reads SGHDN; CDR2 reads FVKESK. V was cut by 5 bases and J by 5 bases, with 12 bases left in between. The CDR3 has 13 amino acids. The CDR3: CASSASAIYGYTF. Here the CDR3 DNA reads TGTGCCAGCAGCGCTTCGGCTATTTATGGCTACACCTTC.

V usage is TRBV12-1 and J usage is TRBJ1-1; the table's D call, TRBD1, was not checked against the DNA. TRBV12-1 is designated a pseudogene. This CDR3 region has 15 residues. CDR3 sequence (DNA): TGTGCCAGCTTCAGGGGGCGAGGGCCTAACACTGAAGCTTTCTTT. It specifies CASFRGRGPNTEAFF.

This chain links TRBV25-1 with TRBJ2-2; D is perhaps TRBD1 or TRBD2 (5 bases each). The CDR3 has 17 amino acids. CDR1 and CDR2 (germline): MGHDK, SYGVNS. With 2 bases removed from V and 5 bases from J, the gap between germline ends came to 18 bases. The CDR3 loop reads CASSEVFRVGTTGELFF. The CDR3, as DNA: TGTGCCAGCAGTGAAGTATTCAGGGTAGGGACGACCGGGGAGCTGTTTTTT.

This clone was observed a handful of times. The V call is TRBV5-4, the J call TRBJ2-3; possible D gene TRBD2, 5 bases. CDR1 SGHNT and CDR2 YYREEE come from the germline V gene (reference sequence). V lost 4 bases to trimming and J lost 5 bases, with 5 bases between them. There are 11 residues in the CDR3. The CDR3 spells CASSREDTQYF. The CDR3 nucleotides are TGTGCCAGCAGCCGGGAAGATACGCAGTATTTT.

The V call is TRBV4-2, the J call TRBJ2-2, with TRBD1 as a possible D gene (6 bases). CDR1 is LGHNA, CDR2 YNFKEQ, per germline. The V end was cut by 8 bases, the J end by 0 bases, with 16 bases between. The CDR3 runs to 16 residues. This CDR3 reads CASLLMTGSNTGELFF. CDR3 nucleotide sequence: TGTGCCAGCCTCCTCATGACAGGTTCGAACACCGGGGAGCTGTTTTTT.

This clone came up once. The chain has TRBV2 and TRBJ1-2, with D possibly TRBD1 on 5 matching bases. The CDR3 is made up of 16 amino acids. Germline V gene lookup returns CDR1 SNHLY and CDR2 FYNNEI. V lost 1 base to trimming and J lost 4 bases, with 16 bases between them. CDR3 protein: CASSEDRGPGGYGYTF. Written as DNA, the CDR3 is TGTGCCAGCAGTGAAGATCGCGGCCCCGGGGGCTATGGCTACACCTTC.

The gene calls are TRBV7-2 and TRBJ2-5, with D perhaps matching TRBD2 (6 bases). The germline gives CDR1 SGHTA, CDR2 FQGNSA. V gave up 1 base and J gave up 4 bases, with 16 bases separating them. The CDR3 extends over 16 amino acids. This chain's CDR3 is CASSLGYGGFLETQYF. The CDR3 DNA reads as TGTGCCAGCAGCTTAGGCTACGGGGGTTTCTTAGAGACCCAGTACTTC. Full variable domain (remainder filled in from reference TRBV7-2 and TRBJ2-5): GAGVSQSPSNKVTEKGKDVELRCDPISGHTALYWYRQSLGQGLEFLIYFQGNSAPDKSGLPSDRFSAERTGGSVSTLTIQRTQQEDSAVYLCASSLGYGGFLETQYFGPGTRLLVL.